One sample yielded the 4 T cell receptor gamma chains listed below, sequenced in a study of intestinal T cells in coeliac disease. Each case's genomic DNA was extracted from ten roughly 5.2-µm formalin-fixed paraffin-embedded scrolls. TRG repertoires were amplified with LymphoTrack primers from 150 to 250 ng of biopsy DNA. TCRdb ran CATT on the multiplex PCR reads. The sample carries over 300 gamma-chain clones, roughly half recorded once. The sequenced material came from a duodenal biopsy. All receptors derive from a human donor with celiac disease.

The chain recombines TRGV10 with TRGJP1. TRGV10 is recorded as an ORF, its role being uncertain. The CDR3 sequence is 14 residues long. The V gene end was trimmed by 8 bases and the J gene end by 1 base; junction bases not matched to a gene: 5. In DNA form, the CDR3 reads TGTGCTGCGTGGGACGTTACCACTGGTTGGTTCAAGATATTT. Translated, it gives CAAWDVTTGWFKIF.

Details on this clone: Different DNA sequences within this sample yield the same CDR3. The chain employs TRGV10 and TRGJP1. TRGV10 is assigned to the ORF class and has an uncertain function. V lost 8 bases, J lost 3 bases, and 7 bases stayed unmatched. This CDR3 has 14 residues. The DNA of the CDR3 is TGTGCTGCGTGGGATTTCCCCACTGGTTGGTTCAAGATATTT. This sequence encodes CAAWDFPTGWFKIF.

The V call is TRGV2, the J call TRGJ1 or TRGJ2. CDR3 length: 13 amino acids. CDR1 EGSNGY and CDR2 YDSYNSKV come from the germline V gene. V was pared by 6 bases and J by 6 bases, with 11 bases of the junction left unmatched. CDR3 in DNA: TGTGCCACCTGGACGTCCCTTACTTATAAGAAACTCTTT. Translation gives CATWTSLTYKKLF.

V gene TRGV2 combines with J gene TRGJP1. V gave up 5 bases and J gave up 7 bases; unmatched junction bases: 22. The CDR3 length is 18 residues. Germline V CDR1 and CDR2: EGSNGY, YDSYNSKV. CDR3 sequence (DNA): TGTGCCACCTGGGGACCGCTCGGGGGACCGTTGGGTGGTTGGTTCAAGATATTT. As protein: CATWGPLGGPLGGWFKIF.